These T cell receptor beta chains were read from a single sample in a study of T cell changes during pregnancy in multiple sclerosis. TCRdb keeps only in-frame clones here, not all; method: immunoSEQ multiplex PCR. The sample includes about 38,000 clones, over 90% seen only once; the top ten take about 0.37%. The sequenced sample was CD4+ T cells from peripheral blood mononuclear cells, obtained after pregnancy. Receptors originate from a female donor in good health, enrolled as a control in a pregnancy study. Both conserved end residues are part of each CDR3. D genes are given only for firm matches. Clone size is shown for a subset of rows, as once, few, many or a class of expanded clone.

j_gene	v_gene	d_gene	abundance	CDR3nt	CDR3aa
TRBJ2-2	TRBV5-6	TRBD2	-	TGTGCCAGCAGCCCCCCCGTCGGGAGGGATACGAGAGGGGAGCTGTTTTTT	CASSPPVGRDTRGELFF
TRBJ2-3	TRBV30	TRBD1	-	TGTGCCTGGGAGGGGGCGGCCGGAGATACGCAGTATTTT	CAWEGAAGDTQYF
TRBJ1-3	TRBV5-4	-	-	TGTGCCAGCAGCCCAGTCGATCTTGGTGGAAACACCATATATTTT	CASSPVDLGGNTIYF
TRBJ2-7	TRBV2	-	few	TGTGCCAGCAGTGTACAGTCCCCCGAGCAGTACTTC	CASSVQSPEQYF
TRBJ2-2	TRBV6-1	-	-	TGTGCCAGCAGTTTCCGGGACACCAACACCGGGGAGCTGTTTTTT	CASSFRDTNTGELFF
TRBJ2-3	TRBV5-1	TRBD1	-	TGCGCCAGCAGCTTGGGAGGGACAGAGGACCAGTATTTT	CASSLGGTEDQYF
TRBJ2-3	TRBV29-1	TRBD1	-	TGCAGCGTGACCCCGTGGACAGGGGCTTTCACAGATACGCAGTATTTT	CSVTPWTGAFTDTQYF
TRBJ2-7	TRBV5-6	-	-	TGTGCCAGCAGCTTGGCCCGGGGTCTAGGTTCATGTGAGCAGTACTTC	CASSLARGLGSCEQYF
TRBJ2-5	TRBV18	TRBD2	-	TGTGCCAGCTCACCACCGGGGACTAGAGAGACCCAGTACTTC	CASSPPGTRETQYF
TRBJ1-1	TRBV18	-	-	TGTGCCAGCTCACCATCACAGGGAACTAGGACTGAAGCTTTCTTT	CASSPSQGTRTEAFF
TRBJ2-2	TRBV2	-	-	TGTGCCAGCAGTGAACAGACAGTATCCACCGGGGAGCTGTTTTTT	CASSEQTVSTGELFF
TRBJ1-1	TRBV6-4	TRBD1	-	TGTGCCAGCAGACCTAGACAGGGGGCGACTGAAGCTTTCTTT	CASRPRQGATEAFF
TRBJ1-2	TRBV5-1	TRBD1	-	TGCGCCAGCAGCTTGTCCCAGGGGGCGTATGGCTACACCTTC	CASSLSQGAYGYTF
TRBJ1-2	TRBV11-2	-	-	TGTGCCGTACAGGTCGCGGCCTATGGCTACACCTTC	CAVQVAAYGYTF
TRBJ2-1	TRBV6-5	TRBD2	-	TGTGCCAGCACTTCGGCGGGAGGAACTACGGATGAGCAGTTCTTC	CASTSAGGTTDEQFF
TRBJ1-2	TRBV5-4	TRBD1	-	TGTGCCAGCAGCTCACAGGGGGCAGCTGGCTACACCTTC	CASSSQGAAGYTF
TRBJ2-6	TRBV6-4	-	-	TGTGCCAGCACCCCGGAGGCGTGGGGTGCTGGGGCCAACGTCCTGACTTTC	CASTPEAWGAGANVLTF
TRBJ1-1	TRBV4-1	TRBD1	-	TGCGCCAGCAGCCAGCGGACAGGGTATGGGAACACTGAAGCTTTCTTT	CASSQRTGYGNTEAFF
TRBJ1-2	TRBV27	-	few	TGTGCCAGCAGTTTGAACAGGGCCTATGGCTACACCTTC	CASSLNRAYGYTF
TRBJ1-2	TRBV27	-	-	TGTGCCAGCAGTTTAAAACCCCAGGGAGGCTATGGCTACACCTTC	CASSLKPQGGYGYTF
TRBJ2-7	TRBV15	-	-	TGTGCCACCAGCAGAGATCGGGGGGCGGGGACCTCCTACGAGCAGTACTTC	CATSRDRGAGTSYEQYF